This T cell receptor beta chain derives from a study of PD-1 blockade in classical Hodgkin lymphoma. With 0 bases clipped from V and 3 bases from J, the junction kept 7 bases outside the gene matches. CDR1 is LGHNA and CDR2 is YNFKEQ in the germline V gene. The CDR3 extends over 16 amino acids. Relapse was seen in all patients after autologous stem cell transplantation, and brentuximab vedotin exposure was variable. Profiling relied on immunoSEQ multiplex PCR, and the TCRdb table lists in-frame clones only, not all of them. The data show about 98,000 clones, roughly 92% seen once. The source was peripheral blood mononuclear cells (PBMCs), collected at baseline. The source of this sequence is a human donor with classical Hodgkin lymphoma. The chain combines TRBV4-2 with TRBJ2-7; 8 bases line up with TRBD2. As DNA, the CDR3 is TGTGCCAGCAGCCAAGATGAACGGGGGGGTCTCTACGAGCAGTACTTC. Encoded protein: CASSQDERGGLYEQYF.